This TCR beta chain was documented in a study of T cell responses to AZD1222 COVID-19 vaccine. Study-level findings and limits: Of the AZD1222 recipients, only five to seven were seropositive at baseline. Spike-specific TCR breadth and depth grew following two AZD1222 doses. Clonal diversity may have been underestimated, and the donors were mostly white British, with more females than males.

CDR1 is ENHRY and CDR2 is SYGVKD in the germline V gene. V gave up 5 bases and J gave up 5 bases; unmatched junction bases: 11. The CDR3 has 15 residues. Using immunoSEQ multiplex PCR, the repertoire was profiled, and TCRdb retains in-frame clones only, with some absent. The sample records some 150,000 clones, 90% being singletons. This clone was observed a handful of times. Its target is unknown. This chain connects TRBV10-3 to TRBJ1-2; 7 bases map to TRBD1. Sequencing used peripheral blood, obtained on day 0 of AZD1222 vaccination. The TCR sequence derives from an adult in good health. CDR3 DNA sequence: TGTGCCATCAGTCCTACAGGGGAGCAGGGGTATGGCTACACCTTC. This encodes CAISPTGEQGYGYTF.